Sequencing of this TCR beta chain was carried out in a study of blood T cell repertoires in COVID-19. Repertoires were generated with immunoSEQ multiplex PCR, while TCRdb's copy carries only in-frame clones and drops some. The table lists about 220,000 clones, approximately 78% of them singletons, with about 4.8% in the top ten. V was pared by 5 bases and J by 1 base, with 14 bases between. Germline V gene sequence: CDR1 SGHTA, CDR2 FQGNSA. The CDR3 consists of 15 residues. The gene calls are TRBV7-2 and TRBJ2-5; possibly TRBD2 for D (5 bases). This sequence originates from a woman between 65 and 79 years old with COVID-19, enrolled during active disease. The specimen sequenced was peripheral blood. The CDR3 loop reads CASSPERTFQETQYF. The CDR3 region has the DNA TGTGCCAGCAGCCCGGAGAGGACTTTCCAAGAGACCCAGTACTTC. Complete variable domain (other parts from reference TRBV7-2 and TRBJ2-5): GAGVSQSPSNKVTEKGKDVELRCDPISGHTALYWYRQSLGQGLEFLIYFQGNSAPDKSGLPSDRFSAERTGGSVSTLTIQRTQQEDSAVYLCASSPERTFQETQYFGPGTRLLVL.